This T cell receptor beta chain stems from a study of shared clonotypes between healthy human individuals. The study's findings and limits: It was observed that roughly 5.5% of naive CD4 clonotypes were shared across several donors.

Worth noting for this clone: The antigen remains unidentified.

At a deep level, the assay was run. The material for each subset, its genomic DNA, was split evenly across several immunoSEQ plates. Roughly 200 ng DNA, approximately 31,000 T cell genomes, went into each sorted-subset replicate PCR. Assay used: immunoSEQ multiplex PCR; TCRdb lists only in-frame clones, some missing. The table lists around 510,000 clones, about 96% of them singletons. The sequencing sample was made of naive CD4+ T cells sorted from blood. Indicated subset: CD45RA+ positively selected. This sequence originates from a woman aged 30 to 39 in good health.

CDR3 protein: CASSLGRITGELFF. For the CDR3, the DNA is TGTGCCAGCAGTCTGGGACGGATCACCGGGGAGCTGTTTTTT. This rearrangement joins TRBV6-5 to TRBJ2-2; either TRBD1 or TRBD2 may fit D (5 bases each). The CDR3 spans 14 residues. Germline CDR1 is MNHEY and CDR2 is SVGAGI. V lost 5 bases to trimming and J lost 4 bases, with 11 bases between them.